The clone carrying this TCR beta chain was found a few times. This sample stems from a study of tumor and adjacent non-tumor tissue in lung cancer. In the study overall: Stage I to III disease affected ten to eleven men and roughly five women aged roughly 31 to 76.

No cell sorting was done before RNA was extracted from the tissue. The library came from three nested PCR rounds adapted from ARM-PCR protocols. TCRdb fed the multiplex PCR reads into MiXCR, producing one record per CDR3 protein. The profile shows around 74,000 distinct CDR3 sequences, nearly 70% of them singletons. Sequencing was done on a sample of lung tumor tissue. The source is a woman in her 70s with non-small cell lung cancer.

The CDR3 nucleotides are TGCGCCAGCAGCTTGAACGTTAGGGGAGCCACCGGGGAGCTGTTTTTT. Translation gives CASSLNVRGATGELFF. J is TRBJ2-2 and V is TRBV5-1, with D perhaps assigned TRBD1 or TRBD2 (5 bases each). Germline values: CDR1 SGHRS, CDR2 YFSETQ. Trimming removed 1 base from V and 4 bases from J, with 14 bases in between. The CDR3 extends over 16 amino acids.